The 32 T cell receptor beta chains below come from one sample, sequenced in a study of control samples from healthy donors and cancer patients. The repertoire was sequenced with immunoSEQ multiplex PCR; TCRdb's copy has only in-frame clones and lacks some. The sample shows approximately 49,000 clones, 86% of them seen only once. The specimen sequenced was PBMCs. Receptor source: a woman aged 45-65 years with lung cancer.

This clone was found once. Other DNA sequences in this specimen translate into the identical CDR3. The chain recombines TRBV19 with TRBJ1-1; weak D call: TRBD1 (6 bases). The V end lost 4 bases, the J end lost 1 base, and 10 bases lay between the germline ends. CDR3 length: 14 amino acids. The germline V gene has CDR1 LNHDA and CDR2 SQIVND (reference sequence). The chain's CDR3 is CASSTLTGNTEAFF. CDR3 nucleotides: TGTGCCAGTAGTACCCTGACAGGGAACACTGAAGCTTTCTTT.

This chain links TRBV6-5 with TRBJ2-7; the D gene could be TRBD1 or TRBD2 (5 bases each). The V gene lost 2 bases and the J gene lost 0 bases, with 14 bases spanning the gap. This CDR3 is built from 16 residues. Germline values: CDR1 MNHEY, CDR2 SVGAGI. CDR3: CASSYGAGLISYEQYF. For the CDR3, the DNA is TGTGCCAGCAGTTACGGGGCTGGACTGATCTCCTACGAGCAGTACTTC.

CDR3 coding DNA: TGTGCCAGCAGCTTGACTAGCGGGGGCCGAGAGACCCAGTACTTC. This sequence encodes CASSLTSGGRETQYF. V gene TRBV11-3 combines with J gene TRBJ2-5; TRBD2 agrees at 12 bases. The germline V gene encodes CDR1 SGHNT and CDR2 YENEEA. The CDR3 loop spans 15 amino acids. V lost 3 bases and J lost 4; bases outside the gene matches: 3.

This clone was found once. The CDR3: CATSDTTGAGETQYF. CDR3 sequence (DNA): TGTGCCACCAGTGATACGACAGGGGCCGGAGAGACCCAGTACTTC. This sequence joins TRBV24-1 and TRBJ2-5; 8 bases agree with TRBD1. CDR1 and CDR2 from the germline V gene are KGHDR and SFDVKD. V dropped 3 bases and J dropped 4; count of bases not matched to a gene: 6. CDR3 size: 15 residues.

The chain employs TRBV19 and TRBJ1-1; D is unresolved. Germline lookup yields CDR1 LNHDA and CDR2 SQIVND (reference sequence). Trimming took off 6 bases at V and 0 bases at J, with 14 bases between the two ends. The CDR3 length is 15 residues. CDR3 nucleotide sequence: TGTGCCAGTAGCCAAATCGGGGTGTTGAACACTGAAGCTTTCTTT. Translated, it gives CASSQIGVLNTEAFF.

This chain joins TRBV7-8 and TRBJ2-7, with 7 bases that match TRBD1. With V trimmed by 1 base and J by 2 bases, 2 bases remained unmatched. The CDR3 covers 14 residues. Germline values: CDR1 SGHVS, CDR2 FQNEAQ. The CDR3 DNA sequence: TGTGCCAGCAGCTTAGAGACAGGGACCTACGAGCAGTACTTC. It codes for CASSLETGTYEQYF.

The chain joins TRBV5-8 to TRBJ2-7; a possible D gene is TRBD2 (5 bases). CDR1 and CDR2 from the germline V gene are SGHTS and YDEGEE. The V end was cut by 5 bases, the J end by 3 bases, with 18 bases between. This CDR3 is built from 15 residues. This CDR3 is CASSLDGIQGYEQYF. As DNA, the CDR3 is TGTGCCAGCAGTTTAGACGGGATCCAAGGCTACGAGCAGTACTTC.

V usage is TRBV5-1 and J usage is TRBJ2-7; a weak D match, TRBD2 (6 bases). The length of the CDR3 is 15 residues. CDR1 is SGHRS, CDR2 YFSETQ, per germline. V lost 0 bases to trimming and J lost 5 bases, with 15 bases between them. CDR3 sequence (DNA): TGCGCCAGCAGCTTGGAGGTGTGGGAGGTCGACGAGCAGTACTTC. Amino acid sequence: CASSLEVWEVDEQYF.

The CDR3, as DNA: TGCGCCAGCAGCCTGCCACAAGAGACCCAGTACTTC. Protein product: CASSLPQETQYF. The chain recombines TRBV5-1 with TRBJ2-5; D ambiguous. The CDR3 loop spans 12 amino acids. Trimming stripped 4 bases from V and 2 bases from J, with 6 bases between. Germline values: CDR1 SGHRS, CDR2 YFSETQ. The entire variable domain, with the rest obtained from reference TRBV5-1 and TRBJ2-5, is as follows: KAGVTQTPRYLIKTRGQQVTLSCSPISGHRSVSWYQQTPGQGLQFLFEYFSETQRNKGNFPGRFSGRQFSNSRSEMNVSTLELGDSALYLCASSLPQETQYFGPGTRLLVL.

This rearrangement joins TRBV10-3 to TRBJ1-4; 8 bases line up with TRBD1. V lost 4 bases, J lost 7 bases, and 5 bases stayed unmatched. Germline V CDR1 and CDR2: ENHRY, SYGVKD. CDR3 length equals 14 residues. The CDR3 DNA reads TGTGCCATCAGTGTTACAGGGGGAAGTGAAAAACTGTTTTTT. This sequence encodes CAISVTGGSEKLFF.

CDR3 in amino acids: CASSFSVTGYTF. CDR3 DNA sequence: TGTGCCAGCAGTTTCAGCGTGACTGGCTACACCTTC. V usage is TRBV12-3 or TRBV12-4 and J usage is TRBJ1-2, with D hard to call. V was pared by 3 bases and J by 7 bases, with 9 bases between. The CDR3 runs 12 residues.

The rearrangement links TRBV11-2 to TRBJ2-2; TRBD1 might be the D (5 bases). Trimming cost V 5 bases and J 5 bases, with 9 bases left between them. There are 13 residues in the CDR3. CDR1 and CDR2 from the germline V gene are SGHAT and FQNNGV. The CDR3 nucleotides are TGTGCCAGCAGCGGGCAGGGTACCGGGGAGCTGTTTTTT. Protein product: CASSGQGTGELFF.

The CDR3 DNA sequence: TGTGCCAGCAGCAAAGAACCTGGTCCCGCCTGCGAGCAGTACTTC. Translation: CASSKEPGPACEQYF. The genes are TRBV21-1 and TRBJ2-7. TRBV21-1 is a pseudogene locus. The CDR3 is made up of 15 amino acids.

The V call is TRBV20-1, the J call TRBJ1-2; D is undetermined. V was shortened by 3 bases and J by 2 bases, with 25 bases between the two germline ends. CDR3 length: 18 residues. The germline CDR1 and CDR2 sequences are DFQATT and SNEGSKA (reference sequence). Written as DNA, the CDR3 is TGCAGTGCTAGTGCCTACATAGGGAAGGGAAACTGGAACTATGGCTACACCTTC. Protein product: CSASAYIGKGNWNYGYTF.

The chain uses TRBV7-3 and TRBJ2-3; D is possibly TRBD2 (7 bases). Trimming left V 4 bases short and J 4 bases short, with 18 bases between. The length of the CDR3 is 16 residues. Looked up from germline, CDR1 is SGHTA and CDR2 is FQGTGA. This CDR3 is CASSSHPGGQADTQYF. The CDR3 bases are TGTGCCAGCAGCTCCCACCCGGGGGGCCAAGCAGATACGCAGTATTTT.

The CDR3 loop is CATTRNNEQFF. As DNA, the CDR3 is TGTGCCACAACTAGGAACAATGAGCAGTTCTTC. This sequence joins TRBV5-4 and TRBJ2-1; D perhaps matches TRBD2 (5 bases). CDR1 and CDR2 from the germline V gene are SGHNT and YYREEE (reference sequence). V shed 9 bases and J shed 5 bases, with 9 bases lying between them. CDR3 length: 11 amino acids.

This clone was detected only a few times. J is TRBJ2-3 and V is TRBV5-1; 7 bases agree with TRBD2. The V gene's germline CDR1 is SGHRS and CDR2 YFSETQ. The CDR3 totals 19 residues. After removal of 0 bases from V and 0 bases from J, the junction contained 13 bases not matched to a gene. DNA for the CDR3: TGCGCCAGCAGCTTGGAGGGCGGGGGTCGAACCCCTAGCACAGATACGCAGTATTTT. This encodes CASSLEGGGRTPSTDTQYF.

This chain connects TRBV7-2 to TRBJ1-3; D remains unclear. The CDR3 has 16 residues. From germline, CDR1 is SGHTA and CDR2 FQGNSA. V dropped 5 bases and J dropped 4 bases, with 18 bases sitting between them. The CDR3 loop reads CASSLRTGSGGNTIYF. The CDR3 DNA is TGTGCCAGCAGCCTGAGGACGGGTTCGGGGGGAAACACCATATATTTT.

The chain combines TRBV6-6 with TRBJ1-1, with D unresolved. V gave up 5 bases and J gave up 0 bases, with 7 bases separating them. CDR3 size: 13 residues. The germline V gene encodes CDR1 MNHNY and CDR2 SVGAGI (reference sequence). In DNA, the CDR3 is TGTGCCAGCAGTACGGGCTTGAACACTGAAGCTTTCTTT. Protein: CASSTGLNTEAFF.

CDR3 in amino acids: CASSEARLAGGPAKNIQYF. In DNA, the CDR3 is TGTGCCAGCAGTGAAGCTAGACTAGCGGGGGGGCCGGCCAAAAACATTCAGTACTTC. V and J are TRBV6-1 and TRBJ2-4, with 14 nucleotides matching TRBD2. The CDR3 consists of 19 residues. Trimming removed 0 bases from V and 1 base from J; junction bases left unmatched: 5. Germline V gene sequence: CDR1 MNHNS, CDR2 SASEGT.

The rearrangement uses TRBV6-5 and TRBJ2-7, with 9 nucleotides matching TRBD1. CDR3 length: 13 amino acids. V shed 6 bases and J 0 bases; nucleotides not matched to a gene: 0. CDR1 MNHEY and CDR2 SVGAGI come from the germline V gene. CDR3 nucleotides: TGTGCCAGCAGGACAGGGGGCTCCTACGAGCAGTACTTC. The encoded protein is CASRTGGSYEQYF.

A few counts support this clone. V and J are TRBV7-2 and TRBJ1-5; D is unresolved. The length of the CDR3 is 14 residues. In germline, CDR1 is SGHTA, CDR2 FQGNSA. V dropped 5 bases and J dropped 1 base, with 9 bases sitting between them. DNA for the CDR3: TGTGCCAGCAGCCCCAGTTTCAGCAATCAGCCCCAGCATTTT. Protein sequence: CASSPSFSNQPQHF.

The table lists this clone with a few counts. The chain is built from TRBV7-3 and TRBJ2-3, with D possibly TRBD2 on 6 matching bases. Germline CDR1 reads SGHTA; CDR2 reads FQGTGA. The V end lost 6 bases, the J end lost 5 bases, and 12 bases lay between the germline ends. The CDR3 contains 13 residues. The CDR3: CASSNGGVDTQYF. The CDR3 region has the DNA TGTGCCAGCAGTAACGGGGGAGTAGATACGCAGTATTTT.

The chain has TRBV28 and TRBJ1-5; TRBD1 agrees at 9 bases. V gave up 6 bases and J gave up 7 bases; unmatched junction bases: 7. Germline loops: CDR1 MDHEN, CDR2 SYDVKM. This CDR3 region has 14 residues. This chain's CDR3 is CASREQGAGQPQHF. The CDR3 DNA is TGTGCCAGCAGGGAACAGGGGGCAGGCCAGCCCCAGCATTTT.

V and J are TRBV6-5 and TRBJ2-7; D is unresolved. The CDR3 sequence is 14 residues long. The germline V gene has CDR1 MNHEY and CDR2 SVGAGI. Trimming pared 6 bases from V and 0 bases from J, leaving 12 bases between. The CDR3 spells CASSRRLDSYEQYF. CDR3 nucleotides: TGTGCCAGCAGCCGAAGACTCGACTCCTACGAGCAGTACTTC.

The genes are TRBV9 and TRBJ2-7; 7 bases align to TRBD1. In germline, CDR1 is SGDLS, CDR2 YYNGEE. The CDR3 totals 14 residues. V lost 0 bases to trimming and J lost 2 bases; unmatched junction nucleotides: 2. In DNA, the CDR3 is TGTGCCAGCAGCGTAGGACAGGGCACCTACGAGCAGTACTTC. This translates into CASSVGQGTYEQYF.

The chain is built from TRBV7-9 and TRBJ1-2; D uncertain. This CDR3 comprises 16 residues. Germline values: CDR1 SEHNR, CDR2 FQNEAQ (reference sequence). With 0 bases removed from V and 3 bases from J, the gap between germline ends came to 14 bases. CDR3 in DNA: TGTGCCAGCAGCTTAGCTTCTTCGCGAGCGGACTATGGCTACACCTTC. It translates to CASSLASSRADYGYTF.

V gene TRBV6-1 combines with J gene TRBJ2-7, with 7 bases fitting TRBD1. The CDR3 extends over 15 amino acids. V lost 2 bases and J lost 2; bases outside the gene matches: 6. CDR1 and CDR2 (germline): MNHNS, SASEGT. The CDR3 here is CASSEQRTGTYEQYF. In nucleotides, the CDR3 is TGTGCCAGCAGTGAACAACGGACAGGAACCTACGAGCAGTACTTC.

The J gene is TRBJ1-6, the V gene TRBV19; D is unclear. There are 15 residues in the CDR3. Trimming took 7 bases from V and 7 from J, leaving 17 bases between them. The germline gives CDR1 LNHDA, CDR2 SQIVND (reference sequence). The chain's CDR3 is CASTPSGSANSPLHF. Here the CDR3 DNA reads TGTGCCAGTACCCCCTCGGGGAGCGCAAATTCACCCCTCCACTTT. Complete variable domain (other parts from reference TRBV19 and TRBJ1-6): DGGITQSPKYLFRKEGQNVTLSCEQNLNHDAMYWYRQDPGQGLRLIYYSQIVNDFQKGDIAEGYSVSREKKESFPLTVTSAQKNPTAFYLCASTPSGSANSPLHFGNGTRLTVT.

The chain employs TRBV7-7 and TRBJ2-5, with 8 bases that match TRBD2. This CDR3 is built from 15 residues. J lost 5 bases, V lost 2 bases, and 7 bases had no gene match. Germline V gene lookup returns CDR1 SSHAT and CDR2 FNYEAQ (reference sequence). CDR3 loop: CASSLSGGRDETQYF. The DNA of the CDR3 is TGTGCCAGCAGCTTAAGCGGGGGCCGGGATGAGACCCAGTACTTC.

V gene TRBV7-2 combines with J gene TRBJ1-1, with D tentatively TRBD1 (5 bases). With 5 bases removed from V and 0 bases from J, the gap between germline ends came to 13 bases. Germline-derived CDR1 and CDR2 are SGHTA and FQGNSA. The CDR3 is made up of 15 amino acids. Written as DNA, the CDR3 is TGTGCCAGCAGCCCGAGGGGAACCATGAACACTGAAGCTTTCTTT. Translation: CASSPRGTMNTEAFF.

The CDR3 bases are TGTGCCAGCATGGGGCAGTCCTATGGCAATCAGCCCCAGCATTTT. Its translation is CASMGQSYGNQPQHF. The chain employs TRBV28 and TRBJ1-5; a weak D match, TRBD1 (5 bases). V shed 7 bases and J shed 2 bases, with 15 bases lying between them. This CDR3 is built from 15 residues. Germline lookup yields CDR1 MDHEN and CDR2 SYDVKM.